This TCR beta chain was captured by sequencing in a study of Ad26.COV2.S vaccination and SARS-CoV-2 variants. Clones were sequenced by immunoSEQ multiplex PCR, and TCRdb holds only the in-frame ones, with some missing. The profile covers roughly 680,000 clones, with 89% appearing a single time and over 1.3% taken by the ten largest. Treatment indicated: about 20 received Ad26.COV2.S at low or high dose, single or two shots; about five received placebo; per-sample allocation not given. Day 63 after the first vaccine or placebo injection was the time point for sampling. Germline assignment: CDR1 SGHTA and CDR2 FQGNSA. Trimming pared 3 bases from V and 3 bases from J, leaving 8 bases between. The CDR3 loop spans 13 amino acids.

This specimen was peripheral blood, taken in a trial of Ad26.COV2.S vaccine versus placebo. The clonotype originates from a person aged 18 to 65 who received the Ad26.COV2.S COVID-19 vaccine or a placebo. This chain joins TRBV7-2 and TRBJ1-1; D is unclear. CDR3 amino acids: CASSFNRYTEAFF. The CDR3 DNA is TGTGCCAGCAGCTTCAACCGTTACACTGAAGCTTTCTTT.